These T cell receptor beta chains were read from a single sample in a study of immune characterization of retroperitoneal liposarcoma. TCRdb recomputed calls from the PCR reads with MiXCR, one row per CDR3 protein. The table lists about 9,500 distinct CDR3 sequences, 25% to 35% of them singletons, with roughly 8.2% in the top ten. The sequenced material came from tumor tissue. These receptors originate from a male donor with retroperitoneal liposarcoma. Both conserved end residues are part of each CDR3. Fields, in order: J gene, V gene, CDR3 protein.

>TRBJ2-6|TRBV6-1
CASRLGGGANVLTF
>TRBJ1-1|TRBV6-6
CASRDGWAENTEAFF
>-|TRBV4-1
CASSQVRSFYNEQYF
>-|TRBV7-9
CASSSLAGVYNEQYF
>TRBJ2-4|TRBV25-1
CASSEAGGNIQYF
>TRBJ2-1|TRBV5-1
CASSLGDRSFTDEQFF
>TRBJ1-1|TRBV12-3/TRBV12-4
CASTETGGNTEAFF
>TRBJ1-1|TRBV12-3/TRBV12-4
CASSFRQGGGENTEAFF
>TRBJ2-5|TRBV12-3/TRBV12-4
CASSLSSRGATQYF
>TRBJ2-6|TRBV7-6
CAVDRAPSGANVLTF
>-|TRBV6-1
CASSSGTAAYEQYF
>TRBJ2-1|TRBV6-2/TRBV6-3
CASSNIPGHGAVSYEQFF
>TRBJ2-7|TRBV6-1
CASSELSGASYEQYF